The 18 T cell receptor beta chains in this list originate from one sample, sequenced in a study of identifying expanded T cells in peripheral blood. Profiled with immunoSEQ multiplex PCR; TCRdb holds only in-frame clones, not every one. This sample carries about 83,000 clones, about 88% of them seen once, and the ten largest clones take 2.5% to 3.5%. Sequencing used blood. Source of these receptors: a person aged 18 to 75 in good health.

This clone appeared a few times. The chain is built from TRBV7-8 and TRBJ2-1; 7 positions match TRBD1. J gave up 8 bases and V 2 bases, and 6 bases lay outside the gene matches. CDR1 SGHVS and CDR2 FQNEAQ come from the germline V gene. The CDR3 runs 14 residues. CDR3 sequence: CASSLSTGVDEQFF. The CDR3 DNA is TGTGCCAGCAGCTTATCAACAGGGGTCGATGAGCAGTTCTTC.

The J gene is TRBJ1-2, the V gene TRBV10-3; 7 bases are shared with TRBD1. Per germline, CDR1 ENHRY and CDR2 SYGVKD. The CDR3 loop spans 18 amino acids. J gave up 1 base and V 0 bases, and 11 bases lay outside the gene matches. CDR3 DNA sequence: TGTGCCATCAGTGAGTCGCATGACGGCAGGGGGGATAACTATGGCTACACCTTC. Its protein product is CAISESHDGRGDNYGYTF.

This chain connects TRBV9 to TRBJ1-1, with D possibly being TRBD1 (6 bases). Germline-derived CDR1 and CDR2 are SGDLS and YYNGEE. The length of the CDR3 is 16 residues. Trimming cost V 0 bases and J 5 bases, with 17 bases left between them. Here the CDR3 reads CASSVDPDRILTEAFF. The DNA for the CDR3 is TGTGCCAGCAGCGTAGACCCTGACAGGATATTAACTGAAGCTTTCTTT.

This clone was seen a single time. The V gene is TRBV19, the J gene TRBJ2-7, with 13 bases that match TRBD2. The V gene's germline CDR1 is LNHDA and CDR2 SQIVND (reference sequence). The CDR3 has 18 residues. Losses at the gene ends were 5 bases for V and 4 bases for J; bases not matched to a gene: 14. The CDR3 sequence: CASSGRLAGGVSPYEQYF. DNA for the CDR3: TGTGCCAGTAGTGGAAGACTAGCGGGGGGTGTCAGTCCTTACGAGCAGTACTTC.

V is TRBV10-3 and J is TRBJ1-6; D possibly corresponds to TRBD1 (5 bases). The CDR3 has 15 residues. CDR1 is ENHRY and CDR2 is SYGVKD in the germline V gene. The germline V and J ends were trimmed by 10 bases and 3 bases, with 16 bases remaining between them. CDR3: CASSPWDDYNSPLHF. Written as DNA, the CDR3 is TGTGCCAGCAGCCCATGGGACGACTATAATTCACCCCTCCACTTT.

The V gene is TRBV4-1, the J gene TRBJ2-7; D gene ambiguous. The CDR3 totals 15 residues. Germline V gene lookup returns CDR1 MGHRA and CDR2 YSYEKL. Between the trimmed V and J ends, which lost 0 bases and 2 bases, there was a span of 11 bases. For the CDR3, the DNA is TGCGCCAGCAGCCAAGAATCTGACTGGGCCTACGAGCAGTACTTC. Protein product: CASSQESDWAYEQYF.

CDR3 bases: TGTGCCAGCAGCATAACCAGCGGGCCTTATCCAGATACGCAGTATTTT. It is translated as CASSITSGPYPDTQYF. The rearrangement links TRBV7-2 to TRBJ2-3; TRBD2 might be the D (6 bases). Germline CDR1 is SGHTA and CDR2 is FQGNSA. The CDR3 loop spans 16 amino acids. V lost 5 bases to trimming and J lost 4 bases, with 19 bases between them.

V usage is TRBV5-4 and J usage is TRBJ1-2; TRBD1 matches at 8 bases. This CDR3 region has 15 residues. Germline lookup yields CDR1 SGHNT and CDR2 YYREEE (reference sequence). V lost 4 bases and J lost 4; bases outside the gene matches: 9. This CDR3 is CASSPTGVPGYGYTF. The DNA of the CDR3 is TGTGCCAGCAGCCCGACAGGGGTGCCCGGCTATGGCTACACCTTC.

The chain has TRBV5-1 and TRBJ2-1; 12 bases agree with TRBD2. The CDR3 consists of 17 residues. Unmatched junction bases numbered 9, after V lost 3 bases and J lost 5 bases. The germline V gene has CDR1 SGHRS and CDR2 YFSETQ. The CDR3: CASSSASGRAKDNEQFF. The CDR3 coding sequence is TGCGCCAGCAGCTCCGCTAGCGGGAGGGCCAAGGACAATGAGCAGTTCTTC.

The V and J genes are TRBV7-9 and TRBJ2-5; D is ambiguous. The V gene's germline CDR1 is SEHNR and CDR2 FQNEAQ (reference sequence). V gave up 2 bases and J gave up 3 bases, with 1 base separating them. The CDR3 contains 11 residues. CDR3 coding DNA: TGTGCCAGCAGCTTAAAAGAGACCCAGTACTTC. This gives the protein CASSLKETQYF.

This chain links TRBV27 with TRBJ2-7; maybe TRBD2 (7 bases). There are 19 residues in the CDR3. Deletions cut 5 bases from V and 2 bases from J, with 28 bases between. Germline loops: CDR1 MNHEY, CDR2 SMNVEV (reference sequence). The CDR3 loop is CASSRDPRTGGRGAYEQYF. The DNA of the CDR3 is TGTGCCAGCAGTCGGGATCCCAGGACCGGGGGCCGGGGGGCCTACGAGCAGTACTTC.

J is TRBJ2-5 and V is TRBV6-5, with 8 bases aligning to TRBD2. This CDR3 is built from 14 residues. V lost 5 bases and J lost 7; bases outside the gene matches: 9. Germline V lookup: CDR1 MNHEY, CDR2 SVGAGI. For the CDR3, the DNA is TGTGCCAGCAGTCCCCCGGGGGGGGCTCCGACCCAGTACTTC. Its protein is CASSPPGGAPTQYF.

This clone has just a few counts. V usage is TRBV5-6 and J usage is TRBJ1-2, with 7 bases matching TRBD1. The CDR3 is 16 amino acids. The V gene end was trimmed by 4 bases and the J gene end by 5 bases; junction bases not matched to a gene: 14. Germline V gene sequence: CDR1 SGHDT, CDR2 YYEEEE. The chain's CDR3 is CASSPPGQAPGYGYTF. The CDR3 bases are TGTGCCAGCAGCCCCCCCGGACAGGCCCCGGGGTATGGCTACACCTTC.

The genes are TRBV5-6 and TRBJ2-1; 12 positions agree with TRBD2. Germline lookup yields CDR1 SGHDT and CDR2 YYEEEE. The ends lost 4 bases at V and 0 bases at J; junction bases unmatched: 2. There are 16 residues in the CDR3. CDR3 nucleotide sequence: TGTGCCAGCAGCGAGGGACTAGCGGGCTCCTACAATGAGCAGTTCTTC. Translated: CASSEGLAGSYNEQFF.

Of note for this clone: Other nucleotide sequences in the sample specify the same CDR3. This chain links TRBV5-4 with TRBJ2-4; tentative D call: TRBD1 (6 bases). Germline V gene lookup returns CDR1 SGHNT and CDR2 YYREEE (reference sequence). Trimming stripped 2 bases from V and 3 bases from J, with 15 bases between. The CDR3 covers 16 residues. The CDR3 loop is CASSLRQEDGKNIQYF. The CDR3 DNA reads TGTGCCAGCAGCTTACGACAGGAGGATGGCAAAAACATTCAGTACTTC.

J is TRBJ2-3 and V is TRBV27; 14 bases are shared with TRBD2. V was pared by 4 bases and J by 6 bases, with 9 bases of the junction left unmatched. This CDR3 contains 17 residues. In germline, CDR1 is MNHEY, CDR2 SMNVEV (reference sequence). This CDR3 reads CASSSYRTSGRLDTQYF. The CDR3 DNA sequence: TGTGCCAGCAGTTCCTACCGGACTAGCGGGAGGCTTGATACGCAGTATTTT.

DNA of the CDR3: TGTGCCAGCAGTGAAGCGCGCGGGGCCAATGAAAAACTGTTTTTT. Its protein is CASSEARGANEKLFF. This chain connects TRBV2 to TRBJ1-4; possible D gene TRBD1, 5 bases. This CDR3 spans 15 amino acids. The germline V gene has CDR1 SNHLY and CDR2 FYNNEI. Trimming stripped 0 bases from V and 5 bases from J, with 10 bases between.

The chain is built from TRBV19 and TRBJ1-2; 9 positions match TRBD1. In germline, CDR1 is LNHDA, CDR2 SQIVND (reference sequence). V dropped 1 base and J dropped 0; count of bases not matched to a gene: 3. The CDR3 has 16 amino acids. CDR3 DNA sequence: TGTGCCAGTAGTATAGTCCGGACAGGGGCTAACTATGGCTACACCTTC. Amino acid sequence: CASSIVRTGANYGYTF.